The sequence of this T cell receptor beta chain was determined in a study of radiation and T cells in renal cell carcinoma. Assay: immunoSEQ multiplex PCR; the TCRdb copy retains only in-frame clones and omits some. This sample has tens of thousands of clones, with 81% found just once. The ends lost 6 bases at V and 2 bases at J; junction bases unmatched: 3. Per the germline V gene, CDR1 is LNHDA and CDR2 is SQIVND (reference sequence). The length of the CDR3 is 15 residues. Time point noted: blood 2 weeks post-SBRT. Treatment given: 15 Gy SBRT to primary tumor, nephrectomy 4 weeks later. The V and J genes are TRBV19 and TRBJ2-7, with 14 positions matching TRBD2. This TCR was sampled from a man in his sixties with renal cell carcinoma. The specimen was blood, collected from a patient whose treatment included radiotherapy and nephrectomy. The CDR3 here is CASSWGLAGAYEQYF. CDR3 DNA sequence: TGTGCCAGTAGCTGGGGACTAGCGGGAGCCTACGAGCAGTACTTC.